Following are 18 T cell receptor beta chains from one sample sequenced in a study of cytomegalovirus exposure and HLA in healthy donors. Generated by immunoSEQ multiplex PCR, the TCRdb table keeps only in-frame clones and is missing some. The table lists 190,000 or so clones, more than 65% of them singletons. Sequencing input: PBMCs. The origin of the receptors is a woman aged 18-30 years in good health and CMV-seropositive.

V and J are TRBV7-9 and TRBJ2-5; 8 nucleotides line up with TRBD1. Germline CDR1 SEHNR, CDR2 FQNEAQ (reference sequence). The CDR3 contains 15 residues. V lost 3 bases to trimming and J lost 4 bases; unmatched junction nucleotides: 7. The CDR3 DNA is TGTGCCAGCAGCTTTACTTCAGGGGGCGCAGAGACCCAGTACTTC. Its translation is CASSFTSGGAETQYF.

Only one count was recorded for this clone. This chain's CDR3 is CASSYEQGSYNEQFF. CDR3 bases: TGTGCCAGCAGTTACGAGCAGGGTTCATACAATGAGCAGTTCTTC. The chain employs TRBV6-5 and TRBJ2-1; weak D call: TRBD1 (5 bases). Germline V lookup: CDR1 MNHEY, CDR2 SVGAGI. V lost 2 bases to trimming and J lost 4 bases, with 12 bases between them. The CDR3 loop spans 15 amino acids.

The chain links TRBV15 to TRBJ1-6, with TRBD1 matching 12 bases. The germline gives CDR1 LNHNV, CDR2 YYDKDF (reference sequence). This CDR3 spans 17 amino acids. The V segment lost 3 bases and the J segment 10 bases; nucleotides outside the gene matches: 10. CDR3 sequence (DNA): TGTGCCACCAGCAGTCTTAAGGGGACAGGGGGCCGATCACCCCTCCACTTT. It encodes CATSSLKGTGGRSPLHF. The full variable domain, in which reference TRBV15 and TRBJ1-6 provide the parts outside the CDR3, is DAMVIQNPRYQVTQFGKPVTLSCSQTLNHNVMYWYQQKSSQAPKLLFHYYDKDFNNEADTPDNFQSRRPNTSFCFLDIRSPGLGDTAMYLCATSSLKGTGGRSPLHFGNGTRLTVT.

The chain couples TRBV9 to TRBJ2-7; maybe TRBD2 (6 bases). V lost 4 bases, J lost 7 bases, and 21 bases lay in between. The CDR3 is 15 amino acids. CDR1 and CDR2 (germline): SGDLS, YYNGEE. The CDR3 region is CASSFGGVAGMEQYF. DNA for the CDR3: TGTGCCAGCAGCTTCGGAGGGGTGGCAGGGATGGAGCAGTACTTC.

This chain uses TRBV15 with TRBJ2-7; 11 nucleotides agree with TRBD2. The CDR3 is made up of 15 amino acids. Germline CDR1 is LNHNV and CDR2 is YYDKDF (reference sequence). The J segment lost 5 bases and the V segment lost 0 bases, leaving 3 bases of the junction unmatched. The CDR3 protein is CATSRDTSGGNEQYF. In DNA form, the CDR3 reads TGTGCCACCAGCAGAGATACTAGCGGGGGAAACGAGCAGTACTTC.

This clone was counted once. V usage is TRBV19 and J usage is TRBJ2-1; possibly TRBD2 for D (7 bases). The CDR3 runs 16 residues. Per the germline V gene, CDR1 is LNHDA and CDR2 is SQIVND (reference sequence). Trimming shortened V by 4 bases and J by 2 bases, and 15 bases separated the two germline ends. The DNA for the CDR3 is TGTGCCAGTAGTACAAGGGGGGGTAGGACCTACAATGAGCAGTTCTTC. Protein: CASSTRGGRTYNEQFF.

V is TRBV7-8 and J is TRBJ1-3, with unresolved D. Germline V gene lookup returns CDR1 SGHVS and CDR2 FQNEAQ. The V gene lost 0 bases and the J gene lost 5 bases, with 11 bases spanning the gap. The CDR3 sequence is 15 residues long. The CDR3 here is CASSLAPGRRNTIYF. CDR3 nucleotide sequence: TGTGCCAGCAGCTTAGCACCTGGGAGGAGAAACACCATATATTTT.

CDR3 nucleotide sequence: TGTGCTAGTGGTTTGGTACTCGAGGGGGCGCGGACCAAAAACATTCAGTACTTC. Its translation is CASGLVLEGARTKNIQYF. The genes are TRBV12-5 and TRBJ2-4, with 7 bases identical to TRBD1. This CDR3 is 18 amino acids long. The V and J ends lost 0 bases and 2 bases, in that order; junction bases with no gene match: 10. Germline values: CDR1 LGHNT, CDR2 FRNRAP.

The count of this clone is one. The gene calls are TRBV15 and TRBJ1-4; D uncertain. Deletions cut 4 bases from V and 6 bases from J, with 6 bases between. The CDR3 contains 12 residues. Germline-derived CDR1 and CDR2 are LNHNV and YYDKDF (reference sequence). The CDR3 protein is CATSTSYEKLFF. CDR3 coding DNA: TGTGCCACCAGCACCTCTTATGAAAAACTGTTTTTT.

The rearrangement links TRBV27 to TRBJ1-5; no reliable D call. Trimming removed 2 bases from V and 5 bases from J, with 10 bases in between. This CDR3 has 14 residues. Germline V gene sequence: CDR1 MNHEY, CDR2 SMNVEV (reference sequence). The CDR3 spells CASSLEGNHQPQHF. The CDR3, as DNA: TGTGCCAGCAGTTTAGAGGGAAACCATCAGCCCCAGCATTTT.

The rearrangement uses TRBV7-9 and TRBJ1-6; tentative D call: TRBD1 (5 bases). With 3 bases removed from V and 11 bases from J, the gap between germline ends came to 26 bases. This CDR3 region has 18 residues. Per germline, CDR1 SEHNR and CDR2 FQNEAQ (reference sequence). CDR3 sequence: CASSLWWSGRRKGPPLHF. For the CDR3, the DNA is TGTGCCAGCAGCTTGTGGTGGTCGGGTAGGAGAAAGGGGCCACCCCTCCACTTT.

The chain employs TRBV25-1 and TRBJ2-6, with TRBD1 matching 7 bases. The CDR3 totals 17 residues. The V gene's germline CDR1 is MGHDK and CDR2 SYGVNS. The V segment lost 4 bases and the J segment 1 base; nucleotides outside the gene matches: 7. CDR3 bases: TGTGCCAGCAGTGGACTCGGACAGGAGTCTGGGGCCAACGTCCTGACTTTC. Translating it yields CASSGLGQESGANVLTF.

This sequence joins TRBV19 and TRBJ2-4; D gene ambiguous. Germline V gene sequence: CDR1 LNHDA, CDR2 SQIVND (reference sequence). There are 13 residues in the CDR3. With 5 bases removed from V and 0 bases from J, the gap between germline ends came to 5 bases. The CDR3 sequence: CASSLVAKNIQYF. In DNA, the CDR3 is TGTGCCAGTAGTCTTGTAGCCAAAAACATTCAGTACTTC.

This chain connects TRBV15 to TRBJ1-3; 7 bases map to TRBD1. The CDR3 length is 16 residues. The V and J ends lost 1 base and 2 bases, in that order; junction bases with no gene match: 5. Germline V gene sequence: CDR1 LNHNV, CDR2 YYDKDF (reference sequence). The CDR3: CATSRGEGAAGNTIYF. Written as DNA, the CDR3 is TGTGCCACCAGCAGAGGCGAGGGGGCCGCTGGAAACACCATATATTTT.

As to this clone: The same CDR3 also results from other DNA sequences found in this sample. The chain is built from TRBV9 and TRBJ1-2, with D possibly matching TRBD1 (5 bases). CDR3 length equals 14 residues. CDR1 is SGDLS, CDR2 YYNGEE, per germline. The V end was cut by 0 bases, the J end by 3 bases, with 9 bases between. The DNA for the CDR3 is TGTGCCAGCAGCGTAGGGGGCAGGGACTATGGCTACACCTTC. It specifies CASSVGGRDYGYTF.

The gene calls are TRBV2 and TRBJ2-5; 10 nucleotides line up with TRBD2. The length of the CDR3 is 14 residues. The V segment lost 7 bases and the J segment 3 bases; nucleotides outside the gene matches: 5. The germline V gene has CDR1 SNHLY and CDR2 FYNNEI. The CDR3 sequence: CASTPSGGEETQYF. The CDR3 nucleotides are TGTGCCAGCACCCCGAGCGGGGGGGAAGAGACCCAGTACTTC.

The gene calls are TRBV7-8 and TRBJ2-3, with D perhaps TRBD2 (6 bases). V lost 4 bases and J lost 4, with 12 bases in between. The CDR3 runs 14 residues. Germline V gives CDR1 SGHVS, CDR2 FQNEAQ. The CDR3 protein is CASSSSAGPDTQYF. The CDR3, as DNA: TGTGCCAGCAGCTCTTCGGCGGGGCCAGATACGCAGTATTTT. The full variable domain, rest sourced from reference TRBV7-8 and TRBJ2-3, is GAGVSQSPRYKVAKRGQDVALRCDPISGHVSLFWYQQALGQGPEFLTYFQNEAQLDKSGLPSDRFFAERPEGSVSTLKIQRTQQEDSAVYLCASSSSAGPDTQYFGPGTRLTVL.

This clone was seen once. This chain joins TRBV4-1 and TRBJ2-7, with 10 nucleotides matching TRBD2. Trimming took 6 bases from V and 5 from J; bases not matched to a gene: 4. CDR1 is MGHRA, CDR2 YSYEKL, per germline. The CDR3 runs 13 residues. The DNA of the CDR3 is TGCGCCAGCAGTCGCGGGACTAGCGACGAGCAGTACTTC. It yields the protein CASSRGTSDEQYF.